A selection of T cell receptor beta chains follows, all from one sample in a study of blood T cell repertoires in COVID-19. Generated by immunoSEQ multiplex PCR, the TCRdb table keeps only in-frame clones and is missing some. This sample carries fewer than 400,000 clones, less than 85% of them seen once, and the ten largest clones take 1.5% to 2%. Material for sequencing was PBMCs or T cells enriched from blood (not recorded which). These receptors all stem from a woman aged 25 to 39 who had been exposed to COVID-19. CDR3s include the opening cysteine and the closing phenylalanine or tryptophan. A D gene is named only where the DNA matches it firmly. Where a row states a size, it is once, few, many or the class of an expanded clone; other rows omit it.

TRBV19	.	TRBJ2-3	.	14	CASRVASSTDTQYF	TGTGCCAGTAGGGTAGCCTCTAGCACAGATACGCAGTATTTT
TRBV28	.	TRBJ1-5	TRBD1	15	CASIINRGGNQPQHF	TGTGCCAGCATAATTAACAGGGGAGGCAATCAGCCCCAGCATTTT
TRBV7-6	.	TRBJ2-2	TRBD2	16	CASSLEAGGNTGELFF	TGTGCCAGCAGCTTAGAAGCGGGAGGGAACACCGGGGAGCTGTTTTTT
TRBV5-1	.	TRBJ2-1	.	14	CASSFRGDGNEQFF	TGCGCCAGCAGCTTCAGGGGGGATGGCAATGAGCAGTTCTTC
TRBV5-4	.	TRBJ1-4	TRBD1	17	CASSAERGQGGYEKLFF	TGTGCCAGCAGCGCGGAACGGGGACAGGGAGGTTATGAAAAACTGTTTTTT
TRBV6-4	.	TRBJ2-7	.	14	CASSDSPDTNEQYF	TGTGCCAGCAGTGACTCTCCGGACACAAACGAGCAGTACTTC
TRBV30	.	TRBJ1-4	TRBD1	14	CAWGGQGVNEKLFF	TGTGCCTGGGGGGGACAGGGGGTTAATGAAAAACTGTTTTTT
TRBV6-5	.	TRBJ2-3	TRBD2	14	CTSGRASSTDTQYF	TGTACTAGCGGGAGGGCCTCTAGCACAGATACGCAGTATTTT
TRBV29-1	.	TRBJ2-7	TRBD1	12	CSGRDRVYEQYF	TGCAGCGGCCGGGACAGGGTGTACGAGCAGTACTTC
TRBV5-4	.	TRBJ2-7	TRBD1	14	CASSLGRGRYEQYF	TGTGCCAGCAGCTTAGGCAGGGGGCGTTACGAGCAGTACTTC
TRBV4-2	.	TRBJ1-2	TRBD1	15	CASSQDFGQEGGYTF	TGTGCCAGCAGCCAAGATTTCGGACAGGAGGGTGGCTACACCTTC
TRBV6-1	.	TRBJ2-1	TRBD2	16	CASSDLAGFSYNEQFF	TGTGCCAGCAGTGATCTAGCGGGTTTCTCCTACAATGAGCAGTTCTTC
TRBV9	.	TRBJ2-7	.	15	CASSPSSRRAYEQYF	TGTGCCAGCAGCCCATCCTCCAGGAGGGCCTACGAGCAGTACTTC
TRBV9	.	TRBJ1-1	.	15	CASSGTRGMNTEAFF	TGTGCCAGCAGCGGGACCAGGGGAATGAACACTGAAGCTTTCTTT
TRBV3-1/TRBV3-2	.	TRBJ2-1	.	13	CASSQGGLNEQFF	TGTGCCAGCAGCCAAGGGGGGCTGAATGAGCAGTTCTTC
TRBV2	.	TRBJ1-6	.	14	CASSKDRYNSPLHF	TGTGCCAGCAGTAAGGACAGATATAATTCACCCCTCCACTTT
TRBV24-1	.	TRBJ1-2	TRBD1	14	CATSDLRGGAGYTF	TGTGCCACCAGTGATTTACGAGGGGGCGCGGGCTACACCTTC
TRBV10-1	.	TRBJ2-7	TRBD1	15	CASSHLQGAFNEQYF	TGCGCCAGCAGTCACCTACAGGGGGCGTTTAACGAGCAGTACTTC
TRBV28	.	TRBJ2-3	.	15	CASSLGGALTDTQYF	TGTGCCAGCAGTTTAGGGGGGGCCCTCACAGATACGCAGTATTTT
TRBV3-1/TRBV3-2	.	TRBJ2-3	TRBD2	17	CASSQDLLAGATDTQYF	TGTGCCAGCAGCCAGGACCTACTAGCGGGGGCCACAGATACGCAGTATTTT
TRBV6-5	.	TRBJ2-3	.	15	CASSPRTPFTDTQYF	TGTGCCAGCAGTCCCCGGACACCCTTCACAGATACGCAGTATTTT
TRBV19	.	TRBJ2-7	TRBD2	15	CASTWVGGGFYEQYF	TGTGCCAGTACCTGGGTCGGCGGGGGGTTCTACGAGCAGTACTTC
TRBV5-4	.	TRBJ2-5	TRBD2	16	CASSSRTSGGAETQYF	TGTGCCAGCAGCTCTCGGACTAGCGGGGGGGCAGAGACCCAGTACTTC
TRBV2	.	TRBJ2-5	TRBD1	14	CASSPGGKMETQYF	TGTGCCAGCAGTCCAGGGGGTAAGATGGAGACCCAGTACTTC
TRBV10-3	.	TRBJ1-5	.	14	CAIGTTNSNQPQHF	TGTGCCATCGGGACAACGAATAGCAATCAGCCCCAGCATTTT
TRBV5-8	.	TRBJ1-2	.	12	CASRSVNYGYTF	TGTGCCAGCAGATCAGTAAACTATGGCTACACCTTC
TRBV28	.	TRBJ1-6	.	14	CASSFVQDNSPLHF	TGTGCCAGCAGTTTTGTCCAGGATAATTCACCCCTCCACTTT
TRBV5-5	.	TRBJ2-7	.	13	CASSFRNSYEQYF	TGTGCCAGCAGCTTTAGAAACTCCTACGAGCAGTACTTC
TRBV5-1	once	TRBJ2-5	.	17	CASRWQGEVAVIETQYF	TGCGCCAGCAGGTGGCAGGGGGAGGTAGCGGTCATTGAGACCCAGTACTTC
TRBV7-2	.	TRBJ1-1	TRBD1	14	CASSPSTGETEAFF	TGTGCCAGCAGCCCATCCACAGGGGAGACTGAAGCTTTCTTT
TRBV5-1	.	TRBJ2-1	.	13	CASSLEPYNEQFF	TGCGCCAGCAGCTTAGAGCCCTACAATGAGCAGTTCTTC
TRBV20-1	.	TRBJ2-7	.	12	CSASRSRYEQYF	TGCAGTGCTAGTCGATCCAGGTACGAGCAGTACTTC
TRBV7-9	once	TRBJ1-2	.	15	CASGRTVQTNYGYTF	TGTGCCAGCGGTAGGACAGTACAGACTAACTATGGCTACACCTTC
TRBV30	.	TRBJ2-3	.	13	CAWRSVGGNTQYF	TGTGCCTGGAGGTCAGTGGGCGGGAATACGCAGTATTTT
TRBV27	.	TRBJ2-5	TRBD1	14	CASSLSTGAETQYF	TGTGCCAGCAGTTTATCCACAGGGGCAGAGACCCAGTACTTC
TRBV5-4	.	TRBJ1-2	.	15	CASSLSRQQLYGYTF	TGTGCCAGCAGCTTGTCCCGCCAACAGCTCTATGGCTACACCTTC
TRBV2	once	TRBJ2-1	.	13	CASSGGSYNEQFF	TGTGCCAGCAGCGGCGGCTCCTACAATGAGCAGTTCTTC
TRBV27	.	TRBJ2-7	.	14	CASSLRQGRGEQYF	TGTGCCAGCAGTTTACGGCAGGGGCGCGGGGAGCAGTACTTC
TRBV19	.	TRBJ1-4	.	15	CASSSRDKIVEKLFF	TGTGCCAGTAGTAGCCGCGACAAGATTGTTGAAAAACTGTTTTTT
TRBV9	.	TRBJ2-7	TRBD2	13	CASSKRETYEQYF	TGTGCCAGCAGCAAGCGGGAGACCTACGAGCAGTACTTC
TRBV10-3	.	TRBJ2-1	TRBD2	15	CAISDVASGGAWQFF	TGTGCCATCAGTGATGTGGCTAGCGGGGGTGCGTGGCAGTTCTTC
TRBV28	.	TRBJ1-4	.	14	CASSLGARNEKLFF	TGTGCCAGCAGTTTGGGGGCGCGTAATGAAAAACTGTTTTTT
TRBV27	.	TRBJ1-2	.	13	CASRQYPSYGYTF	TGTGCCAGCAGACAGTATCCTTCCTATGGCTACACCTTC
TRBV7-9	large	TRBJ1-5	TRBD1	16	CASSDWTGGLAQPQHF	TGTGCCAGCAGCGACTGGACAGGGGGATTGGCTCAGCCCCAGCATTTT